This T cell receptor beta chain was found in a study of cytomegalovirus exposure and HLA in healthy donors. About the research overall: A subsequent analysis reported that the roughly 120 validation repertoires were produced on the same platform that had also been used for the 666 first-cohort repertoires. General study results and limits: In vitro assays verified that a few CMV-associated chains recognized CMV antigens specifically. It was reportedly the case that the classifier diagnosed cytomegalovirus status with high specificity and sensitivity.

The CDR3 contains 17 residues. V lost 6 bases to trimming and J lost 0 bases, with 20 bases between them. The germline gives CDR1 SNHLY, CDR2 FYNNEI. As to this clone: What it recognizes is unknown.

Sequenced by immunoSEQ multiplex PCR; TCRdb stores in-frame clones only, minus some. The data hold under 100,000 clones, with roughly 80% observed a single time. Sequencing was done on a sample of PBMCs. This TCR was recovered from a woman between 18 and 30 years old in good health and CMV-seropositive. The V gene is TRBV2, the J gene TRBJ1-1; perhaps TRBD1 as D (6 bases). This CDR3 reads CASSRNRGGLMNTEAFF. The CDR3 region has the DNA TGTGCCAGCAGCCGGAATCGTGGGGGCCTCATGAACACTGAAGCTTTCTTT.